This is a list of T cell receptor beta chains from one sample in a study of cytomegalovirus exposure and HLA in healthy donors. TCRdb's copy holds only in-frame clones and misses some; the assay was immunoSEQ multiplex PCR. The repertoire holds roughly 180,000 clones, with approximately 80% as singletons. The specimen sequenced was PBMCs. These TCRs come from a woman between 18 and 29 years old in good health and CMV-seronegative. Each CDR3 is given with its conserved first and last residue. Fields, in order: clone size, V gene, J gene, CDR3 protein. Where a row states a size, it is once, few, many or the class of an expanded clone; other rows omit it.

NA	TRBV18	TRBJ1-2	CASSPAAGVVEDGYTF
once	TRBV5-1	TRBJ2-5	CASSLGSGAVQYF
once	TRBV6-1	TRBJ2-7	CASRLLATSYEQYF
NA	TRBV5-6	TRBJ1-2	CASSLGQGPYGYTF
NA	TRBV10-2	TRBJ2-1	CASIGGMANEQFF
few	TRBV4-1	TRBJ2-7	CASSQDRSVGGNYEQYF
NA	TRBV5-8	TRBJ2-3	CASSSLDTQYF
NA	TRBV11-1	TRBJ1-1	CASSQTSGTEAFF
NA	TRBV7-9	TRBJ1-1	CSSSPAGTVFVEAFF
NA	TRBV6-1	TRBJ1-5	CASTTEGAGDQPQHF